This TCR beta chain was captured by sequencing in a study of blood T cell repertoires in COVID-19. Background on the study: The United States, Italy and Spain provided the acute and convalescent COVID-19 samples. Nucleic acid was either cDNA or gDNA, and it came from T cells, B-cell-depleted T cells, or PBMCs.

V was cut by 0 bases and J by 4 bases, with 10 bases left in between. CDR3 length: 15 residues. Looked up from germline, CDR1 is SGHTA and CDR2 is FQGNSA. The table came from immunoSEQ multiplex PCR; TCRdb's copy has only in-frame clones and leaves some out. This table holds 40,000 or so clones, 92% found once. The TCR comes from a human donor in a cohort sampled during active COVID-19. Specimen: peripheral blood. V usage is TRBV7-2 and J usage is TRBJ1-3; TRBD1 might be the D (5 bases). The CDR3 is CASSLASRGGNTIYF. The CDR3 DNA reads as TGTGCCAGCAGCTTAGCGTCCCGGGGGGGAAACACCATATATTTT.